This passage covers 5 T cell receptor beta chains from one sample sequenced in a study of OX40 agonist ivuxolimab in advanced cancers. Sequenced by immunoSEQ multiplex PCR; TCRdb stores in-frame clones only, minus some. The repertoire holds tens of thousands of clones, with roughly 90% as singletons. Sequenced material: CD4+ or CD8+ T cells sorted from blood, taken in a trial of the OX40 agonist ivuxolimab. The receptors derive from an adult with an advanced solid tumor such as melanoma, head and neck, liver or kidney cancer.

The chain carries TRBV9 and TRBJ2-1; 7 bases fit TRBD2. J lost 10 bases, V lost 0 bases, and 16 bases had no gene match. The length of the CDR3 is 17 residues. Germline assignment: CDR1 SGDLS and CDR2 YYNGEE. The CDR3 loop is CASSVDLSSGATKEQFF. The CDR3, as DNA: TGTGCCAGCAGCGTAGACCTCTCAAGCGGGGCTACTAAGGAGCAGTTCTTC.

This CDR3 is CASSLRNWGAHEQFF. Here the CDR3 DNA reads TGTGCCAGCAGCTTAAGAAATTGGGGGGCGCATGAGCAGTTCTTC. The V call is TRBV7-2, the J call TRBJ2-1; D is tentatively TRBD1 or TRBD2 (6 bases each). Germline V gives CDR1 SGHTA, CDR2 FQGNSA. Trimming left V 2 bases short and J 8 bases short, with 16 bases between. The CDR3 is 15 amino acids.

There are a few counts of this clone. CDR3 bases: TGCGCCAGCAGCTTGGGGGACGTTGCGTCCGAAAAACTGTTTTTT. Protein sequence: CASSLGDVASEKLFF. The chain employs TRBV5-1 and TRBJ1-4; a weak D match, TRBD1 (5 bases). This CDR3 spans 15 amino acids. V lost 0 bases to trimming and J lost 8 bases, with 14 bases between them. CDR1 is SGHRS and CDR2 is YFSETQ in the germline V gene.

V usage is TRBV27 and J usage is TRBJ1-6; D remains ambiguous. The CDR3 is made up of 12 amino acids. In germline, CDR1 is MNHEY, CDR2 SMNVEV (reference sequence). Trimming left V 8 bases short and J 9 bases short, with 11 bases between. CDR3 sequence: CASGWSASPLHF. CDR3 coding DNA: TGTGCCAGCGGTTGGTCAGCTTCACCCCTCCACTTT.

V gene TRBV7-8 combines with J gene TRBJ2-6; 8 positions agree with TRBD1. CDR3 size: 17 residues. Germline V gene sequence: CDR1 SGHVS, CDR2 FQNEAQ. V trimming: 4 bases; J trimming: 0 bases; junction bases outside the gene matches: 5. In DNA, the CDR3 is TGTGCCAGCAGCTGGGGGACAGGCCTCTCTGGGGCCAACGTCCTGACTTTC. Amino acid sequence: CASSWGTGLSGANVLTF.